This T cell receptor (beta chain) was profiled in a study of patients and donors after allogeneic stem cell transplantation. TCRdb redid the calling of the RT-PCR reads with MiXCR, one entry per CDR3 protein. This table has approximately 430,000 distinct CDR3 sequences, roughly 16% appearing once. This CDR3 has 14 amino acids. Per germline, CDR1 DFQATT and CDR2 SNEGSKA (reference sequence). Trimming stripped 4 bases from V and 5 bases from J, with 12 bases between. The sequencing input was blood, either unsorted or a sorted T cell fraction (not recorded which). This rearrangement joins TRBV20-1 to TRBJ1-6; perhaps TRBD1 as D (6 bases). This clonotype originated in a human donor who was either an allogeneic HSCT recipient or a stem cell or donor lymphocyte infusion donor (not recorded which). It is not recorded whose cells these are; they may come from a transplant donor. In DNA, the CDR3 is TGCAGTGCTATTCCGGGACAAGATAATTCACCCCTCCACTTT. This sequence encodes CSAIPGQDNSPLHF.